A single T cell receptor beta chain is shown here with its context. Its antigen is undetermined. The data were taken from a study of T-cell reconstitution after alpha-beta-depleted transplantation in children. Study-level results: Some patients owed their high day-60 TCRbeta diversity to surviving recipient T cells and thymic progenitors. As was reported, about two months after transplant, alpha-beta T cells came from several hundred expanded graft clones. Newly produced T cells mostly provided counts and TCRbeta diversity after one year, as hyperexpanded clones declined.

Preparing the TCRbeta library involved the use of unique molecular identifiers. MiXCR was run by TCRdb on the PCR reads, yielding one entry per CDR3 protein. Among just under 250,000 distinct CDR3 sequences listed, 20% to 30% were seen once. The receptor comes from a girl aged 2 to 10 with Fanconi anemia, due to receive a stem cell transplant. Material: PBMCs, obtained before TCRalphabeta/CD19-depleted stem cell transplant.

The CDR3 loop is CASSVWGIAGELNVSTDTQYF. CDR3 DNA: TGTGCCAGCAGCGTGTGGGGCATAGCGGGGGAATTAAACGTTTCCACAGATACGCAGTATTTT. The chain couples TRBV9 to TRBJ2-3, with TRBD2 matching 9 bases. The J segment lost 2 bases and the V segment lost 2 bases, leaving 21 bases of the junction unmatched. From germline, CDR1 is SGDLS and CDR2 YYNGEE. There are 21 residues in the CDR3.